This is a list of T cell receptor beta chains from one sample in a study of shared T cell receptors in the human thymus. Clones were sequenced by immunoSEQ multiplex PCR, and TCRdb holds only the in-frame ones, with some missing. This table has about 660,000 clones, 70% to 90% appearing once. These data were likewise used in another study, on human thymus T cells.

The sequencing sample was made of thymocytes. The receptor set was obtained from a boy under two years old with a congenital heart defect. CDR3s include the opening cysteine and the closing phenylalanine or tryptophan. Fields, in order: CDR3 DNA, CDR3 protein, clone size, V gene, J gene, D gene. A D gene is named only where the DNA matches it firmly. Part of the rows lack a size; the others show once, few, many or a class for expanded clones.

CDR3 DNA: TGCGCCAGCAGCTTGAGACCAACTAGCGGGATCACCCGGGAGACCCAGTACTTC
CDR3 protein: CASSLRPTSGITRETQYF
clone size: -
V gene: TRBV5-1
J gene: TRBJ2-5
D gene: TRBD2

CDR3 DNA: TGTGCCAGCAGCGCTTCTCGAGGCTCTGGAAACACCATATATTTT
CDR3 protein: CASSASRGSGNTIYF
clone size: -
V gene: TRBV7-2
J gene: TRBJ1-3
D gene: -

CDR3 DNA: TGCGCCAGCAGCCAAGATAAGGACCAGGGGGCAAGGGAGAACACCGGGGAGCTGTTTTTT
CDR3 protein: CASSQDKDQGARENTGELFF
clone size: -
V gene: TRBV4-1
J gene: TRBJ2-2
D gene: TRBD1

CDR3 DNA: TGCGCCAGCAGCTTGGTTTACGGACAGGGGGTCTATGGCTACACCTTC
CDR3 protein: CASSLVYGQGVYGYTF
clone size: -
V gene: TRBV5-1
J gene: TRBJ1-2
D gene: TRBD1

CDR3 DNA: TGTGCCAGTAGTGTGGGAGGGGACAATGAGCAGTTCTTC
CDR3 protein: CASSVGGDNEQFF
clone size: -
V gene: TRBV19
J gene: TRBJ2-1
D gene: TRBD2

CDR3 DNA: TGCGCCAGCAGTGAGGGACTTCCCTACAATGAGCAGTTCTTC
CDR3 protein: CASSEGLPYNEQFF
clone size: -
V gene: TRBV10-2
J gene: TRBJ2-1
D gene: -

CDR3 DNA: TGCGCCAGCAGCTTGTGGGTGCGGGAGCCCACAGATACGCAGTATTTT
CDR3 protein: CASSLWVREPTDTQYF
clone size: -
V gene: TRBV5-1
J gene: TRBJ2-3
D gene: TRBD2

CDR3 DNA: TGTGCCAGCAGCAACCCTAAAACAGGAGTAGGAATCTACGAGCAGTACTTC
CDR3 protein: CASSNPKTGVGIYEQYF
clone size: -
V gene: TRBV21-1
J gene: TRBJ2-7
D gene: -

CDR3 DNA: TGCAGCGTTGTGACTAGCGGGAGCAACGAGCAGTACTTC
CDR3 protein: CSVVTSGSNEQYF
clone size: -
V gene: TRBV29-1
J gene: TRBJ2-7
D gene: TRBD2

CDR3 DNA: TGCGCCAGCAGCTTGGGACAGGGGAAGGGGAGCACTGAAGCTTTCTTT
CDR3 protein: CASSLGQGKGSTEAFF
clone size: -
V gene: TRBV5-1
J gene: TRBJ1-1
D gene: TRBD1

CDR3 DNA: TGTGCCAGTAGCGGGGGAGGACAGCCCCAGCATTTT
CDR3 protein: CASSGGGQPQHF
clone size: -
V gene: TRBV19
J gene: TRBJ1-5
D gene: -

CDR3 DNA: TGTGCCAGCAGTGAACGCGCTCCCTACGAGCAGTACTTC
CDR3 protein: CASSERAPYEQYF
clone size: -
V gene: TRBV6-1
J gene: TRBJ2-7
D gene: -

CDR3 DNA: TGTGCCAGCAGCTTTACAGGTCCTTACGAAAAACTGTTTTTT
CDR3 protein: CASSFTGPYEKLFF
clone size: -
V gene: TRBV7-8
J gene: TRBJ1-4
D gene: -

CDR3 DNA: TGTGCCAGCAGTCAAGACGGACAGCTTAACTATGGCTACACCTTC
CDR3 protein: CASSQDGQLNYGYTF
clone size: -
V gene: TRBV27
J gene: TRBJ1-2
D gene: -

CDR3 DNA: TGTGCCAGCAGCCTACGGAGAGGGGCTTTCTTT
CDR3 protein: CASSLRRGAFF
clone size: once
V gene: TRBV7-2
J gene: TRBJ1-1
D gene: -

CDR3 DNA: TGTGCCAGCAGCCTCCGGGGCGCAGGGGGAGATAGACACGAGCAGTACTTC
CDR3 protein: CASSLRGAGGDRHEQYF
clone size: -
V gene: TRBV14
J gene: TRBJ2-7
D gene: TRBD1

CDR3 DNA: TGCGCCAGCAGCCAAGATCAAACGGGACTAGCGGGAGGGCCAACCTACAATGAGCAGTTCTTC
CDR3 protein: CASSQDQTGLAGGPTYNEQFF
clone size: -
V gene: TRBV4-1
J gene: TRBJ2-1
D gene: TRBD2

CDR3 DNA: TGCGCCAGCAGCCCGACGACGGGAGGCTATGGTGAGCAGTTCTTC
CDR3 protein: CASSPTTGGYGEQFF
clone size: -
V gene: TRBV4-3
J gene: TRBJ2-1
D gene: TRBD2

CDR3 DNA: TGTGCCAGTAGTTGCCAGGGGACCGAAGCTTTCTTT
CDR3 protein: CASSCQGTEAFF
clone size: once
V gene: TRBV19
J gene: TRBJ1-1
D gene: -

CDR3 DNA: TGTGCCAGCAGCAATGACAGGAACACCGGGGAGCTGTTTTTT
CDR3 protein: CASSNDRNTGELFF
clone size: -
V gene: TRBV6-5
J gene: TRBJ2-2
D gene: -

CDR3 DNA: TGCGCCAGCAGTGAGCGGTGGACAGCCAAATCCTACTCTGGAAACACCATATATTTT
CDR3 protein: CASSERWTAKSYSGNTIYF
clone size: -
V gene: TRBV10-2
J gene: TRBJ1-3
D gene: -

CDR3 DNA: TGTGCCAGTAGTACGACTAGCGGGAGGATTGGTACGCAGTATTTT
CDR3 protein: CASSTTSGRIGTQYF
clone size: -
V gene: TRBV19
J gene: TRBJ2-3
D gene: TRBD2

CDR3 DNA: TGTGCCAGCTCAACGACAGGTGAAGCTTTCTTT
CDR3 protein: CASSTTGEAFF
clone size: -
V gene: TRBV18
J gene: TRBJ1-1
D gene: -

CDR3 DNA: TGTGCCAGCTCACCTCCGGGACTAGCGGATTACAATGAGCAGTTCTTC
CDR3 protein: CASSPPGLADYNEQFF
clone size: -
V gene: TRBV18
J gene: TRBJ2-1
D gene: TRBD2

CDR3 DNA: TGTGCCAGCAAATTTAGCCCAGGGCCCTACGAGCAGTACTTC
CDR3 protein: CASKFSPGPYEQYF
clone size: -
V gene: TRBV5-4
J gene: TRBJ2-7
D gene: -

CDR3 DNA: TGTGCCTGGAGGCCGACAGTTCTCCCTGAAGCTTTCTTT
CDR3 protein: CAWRPTVLPEAFF
clone size: -
V gene: TRBV30
J gene: TRBJ1-1
D gene: -

CDR3 DNA: TGCAGCGTTGACGGGCTAGCGGGAGGGCCTTGTACCGATGAGCAGTTCTTC
CDR3 protein: CSVDGLAGGPCTDEQFF
clone size: -
V gene: TRBV29-1
J gene: TRBJ2-1
D gene: TRBD2

CDR3 DNA: TGTGCCACCAAGGACACATACTACGAGCAGTACTTC
CDR3 protein: CATKDTYYEQYF
clone size: -
V gene: TRBV27
J gene: TRBJ2-7
D gene: -

CDR3 DNA: TGTGCCAGCAAGAAGGCGGGAGACTATGAGCAGTTCTTC
CDR3 protein: CASKKAGDYEQFF
clone size: -
V gene: TRBV28
J gene: TRBJ2-1
D gene: TRBD2

CDR3 DNA: TGTGCCAGCACCTACAGGTGTACTAATGAAAAACTGTTTTTT
CDR3 protein: CASTYRCTNEKLFF
clone size: -
V gene: TRBV6-9
J gene: TRBJ1-4
D gene: -

CDR3 DNA: TGTGCCAGCTCACCACCGATAAGACAGGGGGCCGGGGAGCTGTTTTTT
CDR3 protein: CASSPPIRQGAGELFF
clone size: -
V gene: TRBV18
J gene: TRBJ2-2
D gene: TRBD1

CDR3 DNA: TGTGCCAGCAGCGCGCCCCCCACTAGGAGGGGCTCCTACAATGAGCAGTTCTTC
CDR3 protein: CASSAPPTRRGSYNEQFF
clone size: -
V gene: TRBV25-1
J gene: TRBJ2-1
D gene: -

CDR3 DNA: TGTGCCAGCAGCTCCGACAGGGAGGACGAGCAGTACTTC
CDR3 protein: CASSSDREDEQYF
clone size: -
V gene: TRBV7-3
J gene: TRBJ2-7
D gene: -

CDR3 DNA: TGTGCCAGCAGCCTGACAGGCTCCCATGAAAAACTGTTTTTT
CDR3 protein: CASSLTGSHEKLFF
clone size: -
V gene: TRBV7-9
J gene: TRBJ1-4
D gene: -